This TCR beta chain was documented in a study of blood T cells in healthy people across ages. Findings of the study overall: Both naive CD4+ cell counts and diversity were greater in long-lived donors than in aged donors.

With V trimmed by 0 bases and J by 7 bases, 6 bases remained unmatched. The length of the CDR3 is 16 residues. Germline V gene lookup returns CDR1 SGHTA and CDR2 FQGNSA. Only a few counts were recorded for this clonotype. Its antigen is undetermined. Next came a second PCR, run for about 6 to 12 cycles, which used a sample-barcoded 5' primer along with a J-beta primer mix. Each sample yielded at least 2.5 million CDR3-containing paired-end reads. MiXCR was run by TCRdb on the 5' RACE reads, yielding one entry per CDR3 protein. The data contain around 990,000 distinct CDR3 sequences, 35% to 45% of them seen just once; the ten biggest clones take up roughly 14%.

This clonotype originated in a man aged 18 to 29 in good health. This chain uses TRBV7-2 with TRBJ2-1, with TRBD2 matching over 10 bases. Sample: blood. Here the CDR3 reads CASSLASGGVRNEQFF. DNA for the CDR3: TGTGCCAGCAGCTTAGCGAGCGGGGGGGTTCGAAATGAGCAGTTCTTC.